These T cell receptor beta chains were read from a single sample in a study of type 1 regulatory T cells. MiXCR was run by TCRdb on the reads, yielding one entry per CDR3 protein. The sample shows 75,000 to 100,000 distinct CDR3 sequences, 25% to 40% of them seen only once. Material for sequencing was CD4+ T cells, either the whole sample or a sorted fraction (not recorded which). These receptors all come from a human donor in good health. Each CDR3 is given with its conserved first and last residue. Fields, in order: J gene, CDR3 length, D gene, V gene, clone size, CDR3 DNA, CDR3 protein. D genes are given only for firm matches. Clone size is stated in some rows and not others, as once, few, many or a class when expanded.

J: TRBJ2-7
length: 16
D: -
V: TRBV6-2/TRBV6-3
size: -
DNA: TGTGCCAGCACCTCTTACGCTCGGGGAGCCGTCGGCGAGCAGTACTTC
CDR3: CASTSYARGAVGEQYF

J: TRBJ2-5
length: 14
D: TRBD1
V: TRBV15
size: -
DNA: TGTGCCACCAGCCGAGGACAGGCTCAAGAGACCCAGTACTTC
CDR3: CATSRGQAQETQYF

J: TRBJ2-3
length: 15
D: TRBD2
V: TRBV5-1
size: -
DNA: TGCGCCAGCAGCGGGGGACTAGCGGGAGCAGATACGCAGTATTTT
CDR3: CASSGGLAGADTQYF

J: TRBJ1-1
length: 13
D: -
V: TRBV20-1
size: few
DNA: TGCAGTGCTCCCCGGGACAAGAACACTGAAGCTTTCTTT
CDR3: CSAPRDKNTEAFF

J: TRBJ1-3
length: 15
D: TRBD1
V: TRBV2
size: -
DNA: TGTGCCAGCAGCCGGGACAGGGGTTATGGAAACACCATATATTTT
CDR3: CASSRDRGYGNTIYF

J: TRBJ1-2
length: 15
D: TRBD1
V: TRBV27
size: -
DNA: TGTGCCACCCAACCATCGGGACAGCTAATCTATGGCTACACCTTC
CDR3: CATQPSGQLIYGYTF

J: TRBJ2-2
length: 15
D: -
V: TRBV28
size: -
DNA: TGTGCCAGCCAAGGGGGGCGGGATGCCACCGGGGAGCTGTTTTTT
CDR3: CASQGGRDATGELFF

J: TRBJ1-1
length: 16
D: TRBD1
V: TRBV20-1
size: few
DNA: TGCAGTGCTAGAAAATTAGGGACAGGGGGGAACACTGAAGCTTTCTTT
CDR3: CSARKLGTGGNTEAFF

J: TRBJ2-5
length: 17
D: -
V: TRBV20-1
size: -
DNA: TGCAGTGCTAGAGGAGGGGGAGGGAGTCTTCGGGGAGAGACCCAGTACTTC
CDR3: CSARGGGGSLRGETQYF

J: TRBJ2-5
length: 15
D: -
V: TRBV5-1
size: -
DNA: TGCGCCAGCAGCCCCCAGGGACGGGCCTCCGAGACCCAGTACTTC
CDR3: CASSPQGRASETQYF

J: TRBJ2-1
length: 17
D: -
V: TRBV6-2/TRBV6-3
size: -
DNA: TGTGCCAGCAACACCGGAAGAGCGGCCCGCTCCTACAATGAGCAGTTCTTC
CDR3: CASNTGRAARSYNEQFF

J: TRBJ2-2
length: 18
D: TRBD2
V: TRBV5-6
size: -
DNA: TGTGCCAGCAGCTTGGAAGGACTAGCGGGTCCCTACACCGGGGAGCTGTTTTTT
CDR3: CASSLEGLAGPYTGELFF

J: TRBJ1-1
length: 13
D: -
V: TRBV7-3
size: -
DNA: TGTGCCAGCAGCGGGGGGATGAACACTGAAGCTTTCTTT
CDR3: CASSGGMNTEAFF

J: TRBJ2-3
length: 11
D: TRBD1
V: TRBV29-1
size: -
DNA: TGCAGCGTTGAGTTTGGGACAGGGCGGTATTTT
CDR3: CSVEFGTGRYF

J: TRBJ2-1
length: 14
D: TRBD2
V: TRBV7-2
size: few
DNA: TGTGCCAGCAGCTTAGGGACTAGCGGGACTGAGCAGTTCTTC
CDR3: CASSLGTSGTEQFF

J: TRBJ2-2
length: 14
D: -
V: TRBV12-5
size: once
DNA: TGTGCTAGTGGTTTGTTCCCCAGAACCGGGGAGCTGTTTTTT
CDR3: CASGLFPRTGELFF

J: TRBJ2-3
length: 14
D: TRBD1
V: TRBV5-1
size: few
DNA: TGCGCCAGCAGCTCGGACAGGGGTACAGATACGCAGTATTTT
CDR3: CASSSDRGTDTQYF

J: TRBJ2-5
length: 13
D: -
V: TRBV6-6
size: -
DNA: TGTGCCAGCAGTTACTCGGCGGGAGAGACCCAGTACTTC
CDR3: CASSYSAGETQYF

J: TRBJ1-5
length: 16
D: -
V: TRBV5-4
size: few
DNA: TGTGCCAGCAGCGCACAGGGAGCATCCGGGAATCAGCCCCAGCATTTT
CDR3: CASSAQGASGNQPQHF

J: TRBJ2-4
length: 15
D: -
V: TRBV5-1
size: -
DNA: TGCGCCAGCAGCGAGGAGCGTACTGCCAAAAACATTCAGTACTTC
CDR3: CASSEERTAKNIQYF

J: TRBJ1-2
length: 16
D: TRBD1
V: TRBV19
size: -
DNA: TGTGCCAGTAGTATTGATCGGGACAGGGGGTCCTATGGCTACACCTTC
CDR3: CASSIDRDRGSYGYTF

J: TRBJ2-3
length: 14
D: TRBD2
V: TRBV20-1
size: once
DNA: TGCAGTGCTATCAAAGCGGGAAGCACAGATGCGCAGTATTTT
CDR3: CSAIKAGSTDAQYF

J: TRBJ2-3
length: 15
D: -
V: TRBV18
size: -
DNA: TGTGCCAGCTCAATGGACCTTACCTCGCCAGATACGCAGTATTTT
CDR3: CASSMDLTSPDTQYF

J: TRBJ2-2
length: 13
D: -
V: TRBV7-7
size: -
DNA: TGTGCCAGCAGTAACGGCGGAACCGGGGAGCTGTTTTTT
CDR3: CASSNGGTGELFF

J: TRBJ2-2
length: 16
D: -
V: TRBV11-2
size: -
DNA: TGTGCCAGCACTATCAGGAGTGGGAGTCGCACCGGGGAGCTGTTTTTT
CDR3: CASTIRSGSRTGELFF

J: TRBJ2-2
length: 12
D: -
V: TRBV7-9
size: few
DNA: TGTGCCAGCAGTCGGCTCGCGGGGGAGCTGTTTTTT
CDR3: CASSRLAGELFF

J: TRBJ2-2
length: 14
D: -
V: TRBV7-2
size: few
DNA: TGTGCCAGCAGCTGGTACCCACGGGTTAGGGAGCTGTTTTTT
CDR3: CASSWYPRVRELFF

J: TRBJ2-5
length: 16
D: TRBD2
V: TRBV7-2
size: few
DNA: TGTGCCAGCAGTTTAAACCCCGGGACTAGCGGGGAGACCCAGTACTTC
CDR3: CASSLNPGTSGETQYF